The clone carrying this TCR beta chain was recorded a few times. Antigen specificity is unknown. Trimming took off 8 bases at V and 2 bases at J, with 13 bases between the two ends. This CDR3 spans 13 amino acids. The germline V gene has CDR1 SQVTM and CDR2 ANQGSEA. The time point was: after neoadjuvant nivolumab, at surgical resection. PBMCs were not maintained or expanded in culture before analysis. The sample is drawn from a study of neoadjuvant anti-PD-1 for oral cavity cancer. Overall study: Around day 43, patients without progression received a fourth nivolumab dose before surgery.

The table came from immunoSEQ multiplex PCR; TCRdb's copy has only in-frame clones and leaves some out. The table shows about 9,800 clones, with 50% to 80% occurring only once. General study points: Higher pretreatment Treg/Th17 ratios tracked higher pretreatment blood clonality.

Sequencing used PBMCs, obtained after nivolumab (anti-PD-1) treatment. This chain connects TRBV29-1 to TRBJ2-1; D is undetermined. The TCR sequence derives from a person between 40 and 80 years old with oral cavity squamous cell carcinoma. The CDR3 bases are TGCAGCCTCCGGGTCAAAACCTACAATGAGCAGTTCTTC. Residues: CSLRVKTYNEQFF.